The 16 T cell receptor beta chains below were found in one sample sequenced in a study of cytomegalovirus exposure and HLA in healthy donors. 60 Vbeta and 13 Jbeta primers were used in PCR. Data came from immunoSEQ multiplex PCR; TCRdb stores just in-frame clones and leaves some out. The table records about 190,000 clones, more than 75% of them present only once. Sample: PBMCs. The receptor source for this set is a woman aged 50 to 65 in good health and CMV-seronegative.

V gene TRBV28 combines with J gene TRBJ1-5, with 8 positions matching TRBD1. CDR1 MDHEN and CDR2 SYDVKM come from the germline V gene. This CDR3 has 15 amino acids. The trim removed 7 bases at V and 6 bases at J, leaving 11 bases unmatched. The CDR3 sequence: CASIPSGQVGQPQHF. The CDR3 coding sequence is TGTGCCAGCATCCCCTCGGGACAGGTTGGTCAGCCCCAGCATTTT.

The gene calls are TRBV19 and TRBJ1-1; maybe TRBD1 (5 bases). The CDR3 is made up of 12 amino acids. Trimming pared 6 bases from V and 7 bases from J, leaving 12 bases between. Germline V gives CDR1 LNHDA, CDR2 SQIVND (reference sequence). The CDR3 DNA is TGTGCCAGTAGGTTGGAAGGGGTTGAAGCTTTCTTT. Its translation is CASRLEGVEAFF.

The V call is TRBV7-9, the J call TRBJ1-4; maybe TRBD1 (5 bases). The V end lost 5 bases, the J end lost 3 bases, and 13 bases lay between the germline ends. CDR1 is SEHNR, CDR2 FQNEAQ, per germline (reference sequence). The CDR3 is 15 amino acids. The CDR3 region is CASSPRGGSNEKLFF. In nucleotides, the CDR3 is TGTGCCAGCAGCCCCCGGGGGGGGTCTAATGAAAAACTGTTTTTT.

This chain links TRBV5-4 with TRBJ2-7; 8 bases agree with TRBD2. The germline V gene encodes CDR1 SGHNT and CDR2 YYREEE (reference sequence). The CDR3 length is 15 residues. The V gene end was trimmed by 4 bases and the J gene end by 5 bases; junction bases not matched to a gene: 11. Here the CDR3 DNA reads TGTGCCAGCAGCCGCATGGGACTAGGTTTCCACGAGCAGTACTTC. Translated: CASSRMGLGFHEQYF.

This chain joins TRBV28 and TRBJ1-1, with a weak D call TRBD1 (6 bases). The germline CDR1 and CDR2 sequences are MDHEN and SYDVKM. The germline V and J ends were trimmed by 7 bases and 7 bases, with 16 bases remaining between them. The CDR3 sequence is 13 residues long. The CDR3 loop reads CASTLQGPGEAFF. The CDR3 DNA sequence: TGTGCCAGCACCCTCCAGGGGCCGGGTGAAGCTTTCTTT.

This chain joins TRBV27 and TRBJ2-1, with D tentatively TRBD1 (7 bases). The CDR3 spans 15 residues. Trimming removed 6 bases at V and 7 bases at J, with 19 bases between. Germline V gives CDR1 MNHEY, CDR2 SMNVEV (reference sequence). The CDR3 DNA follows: TGTGCCAGCAGGAGCAGGGGGGAAATACGAAATGAGCAGTTCTTC. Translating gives CASRSRGEIRNEQFF.

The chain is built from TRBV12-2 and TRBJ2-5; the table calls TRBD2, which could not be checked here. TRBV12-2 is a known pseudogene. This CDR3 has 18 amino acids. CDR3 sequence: CASRLQRGAHWGQETQYF. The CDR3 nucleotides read TGTGCAAGTCGCTTACAGCGGGGGGCCCATTGGGGCCAAGAGACCCAGTACTTC.

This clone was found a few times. CDR3 DNA sequence: TGTGCCAGCTCACCGCAATCCGGGACAGTGGAAAACTACGAGCAGTACTTC. Its protein is CASSPQSGTVENYEQYF. The chain joins TRBV18 to TRBJ2-7; 7 bases are a match to TRBD1. The CDR3 has 17 amino acids. Germline CDR1 reads KGHSH; CDR2 reads LQKENI. J was trimmed by 3 bases and V by 3 bases; bases with no gene match: 14. The full variable domain, its missing parts supplied by reference TRBV18 and TRBJ2-7, is NAGVMQNPRHLVRRRGQEARLRCSPMKGHSHVYWYRQLPEEGLKFMVYLQKENIIDESGMPKERFSAEFPKEGPSILRIQQVVRGDSAAYFCASSPQSGTVENYEQYFGPGTRLTVT.

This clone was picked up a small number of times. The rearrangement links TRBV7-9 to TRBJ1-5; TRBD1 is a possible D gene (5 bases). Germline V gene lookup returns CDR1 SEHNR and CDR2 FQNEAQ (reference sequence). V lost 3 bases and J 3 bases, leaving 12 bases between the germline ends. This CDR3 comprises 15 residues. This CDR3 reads CASSLGGGANQPQHF. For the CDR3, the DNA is TGTGCCAGCAGCTTGGGTGGTGGGGCCAATCAGCCCCAGCATTTT.

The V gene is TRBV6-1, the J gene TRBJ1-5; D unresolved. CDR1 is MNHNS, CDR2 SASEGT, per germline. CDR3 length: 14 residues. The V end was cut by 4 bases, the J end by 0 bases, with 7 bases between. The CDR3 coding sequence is TGTGCCAGCAGTGCCACCTATAGCAATCAGCCCCAGCATTTT. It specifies CASSATYSNQPQHF.

CDR3 residues: CAWSDSFSGTDTQYF. The CDR3 DNA is TGTGCCTGGAGTGACAGTTTCTCAGGGACAGATACGCAGTATTTT. The J gene is TRBJ2-3, the V gene TRBV30; a weak D match, TRBD1 (5 bases). V dropped 1 base and J dropped 3 bases, with 14 bases sitting between them. The CDR3 is 15 amino acids. Germline-derived CDR1 and CDR2 are GTSNPN and SVGIG (reference sequence).

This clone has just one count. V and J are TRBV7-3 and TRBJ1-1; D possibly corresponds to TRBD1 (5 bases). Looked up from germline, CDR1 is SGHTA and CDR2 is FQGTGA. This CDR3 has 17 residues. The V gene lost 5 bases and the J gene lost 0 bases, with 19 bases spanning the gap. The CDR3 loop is CASSPSRVAGMNTEAFF. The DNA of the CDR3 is TGTGCCAGCAGCCCCAGCAGGGTGGCGGGAATGAACACTGAAGCTTTCTTT.

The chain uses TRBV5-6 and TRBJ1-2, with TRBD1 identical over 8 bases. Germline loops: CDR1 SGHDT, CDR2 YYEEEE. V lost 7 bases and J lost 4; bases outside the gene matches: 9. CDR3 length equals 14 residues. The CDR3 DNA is TGTGCCAGCCGCCCCAGGGGGCGAGGCTATGGCTACACCTTC. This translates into CASRPRGRGYGYTF.

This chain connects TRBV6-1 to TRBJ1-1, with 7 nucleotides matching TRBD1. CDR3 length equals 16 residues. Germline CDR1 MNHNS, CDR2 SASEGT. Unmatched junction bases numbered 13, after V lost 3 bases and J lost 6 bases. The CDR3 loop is CASSDNRGWRVAEAFF. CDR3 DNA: TGTGCCAGCAGTGACAACAGGGGTTGGCGGGTGGCTGAAGCTTTCTTT.

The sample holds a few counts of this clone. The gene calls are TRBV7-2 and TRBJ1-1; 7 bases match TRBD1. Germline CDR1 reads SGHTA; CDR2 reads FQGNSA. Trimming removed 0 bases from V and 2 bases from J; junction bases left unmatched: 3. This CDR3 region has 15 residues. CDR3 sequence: CASSLAPGGNTEAFF. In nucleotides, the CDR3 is TGTGCCAGCAGCTTAGCGCCAGGGGGTAACACTGAAGCTTTCTTT.

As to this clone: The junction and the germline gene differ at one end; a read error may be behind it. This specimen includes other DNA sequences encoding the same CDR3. The CDR3 spells CASSLESHGGDEQFF. The CDR3 DNA reads TGTGCTAGCAGCTTAGAATCGCACGGGGGGGATGAGCAGTTCTTC. The chain has TRBV7-7 and TRBJ2-1; 8 nucleotides agree with TRBD2. Germline-derived CDR1 and CDR2 are SSHAT and FNYEAQ (reference sequence). The CDR3 is 15 residues long.